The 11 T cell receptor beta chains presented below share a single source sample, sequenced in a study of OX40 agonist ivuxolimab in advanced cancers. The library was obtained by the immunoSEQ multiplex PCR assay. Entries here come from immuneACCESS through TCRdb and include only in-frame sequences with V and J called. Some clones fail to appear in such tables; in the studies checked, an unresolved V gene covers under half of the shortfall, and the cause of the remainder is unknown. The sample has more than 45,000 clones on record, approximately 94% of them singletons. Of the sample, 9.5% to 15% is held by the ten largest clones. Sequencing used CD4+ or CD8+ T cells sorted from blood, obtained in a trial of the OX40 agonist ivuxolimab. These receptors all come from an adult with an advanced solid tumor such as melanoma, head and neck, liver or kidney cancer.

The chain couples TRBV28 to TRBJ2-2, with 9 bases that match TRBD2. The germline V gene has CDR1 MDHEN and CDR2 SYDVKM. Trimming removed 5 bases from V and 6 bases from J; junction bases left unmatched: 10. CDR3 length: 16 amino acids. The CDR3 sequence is CASSQIAGADSGELFF. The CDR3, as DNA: TGTGCCAGCAGTCAGATAGCGGGAGCCGATTCCGGGGAGCTGTTTTTT. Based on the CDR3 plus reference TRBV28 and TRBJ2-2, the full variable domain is DVKVTQSSRYLVKRTGEKVFLECVQDMDHENMFWYRQDPGLGLRLIYFSYDVKMKEKGDIPEGYSVSREKKERFSLILESASTNQTSMYLCASSQIAGADSGELFFGEGSRLTVL.

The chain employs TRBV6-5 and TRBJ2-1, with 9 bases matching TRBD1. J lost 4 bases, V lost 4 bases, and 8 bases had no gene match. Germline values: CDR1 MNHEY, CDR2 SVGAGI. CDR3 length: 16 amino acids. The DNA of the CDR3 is TGTGCCAGCAGTTTAGCAGGGACAGGGATATACAATGAGCAGTTCTTC. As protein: CASSLAGTGIYNEQFF.

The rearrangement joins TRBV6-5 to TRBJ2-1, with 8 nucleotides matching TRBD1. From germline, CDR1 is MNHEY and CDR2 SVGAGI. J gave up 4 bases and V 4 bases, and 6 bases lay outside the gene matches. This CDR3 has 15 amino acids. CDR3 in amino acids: CASSLSGTGYNEQFF. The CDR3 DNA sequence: TGTGCCAGCAGTTTATCCGGGACAGGATACAATGAGCAGTTCTTC.

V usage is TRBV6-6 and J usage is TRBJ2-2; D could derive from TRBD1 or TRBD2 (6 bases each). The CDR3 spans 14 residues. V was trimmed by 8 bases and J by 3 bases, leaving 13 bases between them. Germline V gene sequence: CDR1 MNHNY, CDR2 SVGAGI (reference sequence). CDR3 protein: CASGWGAHTGELFF. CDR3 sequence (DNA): TGTGCCAGCGGTTGGGGGGCCCACACCGGGGAGCTGTTTTTT.

The chain's CDR3 is CASSQELAGDTQYF. The CDR3 nucleotides read TGTGCCAGCAGCCAAGAGCTAGCGGGGGATACGCAGTATTTT. V gene TRBV4-2 combines with J gene TRBJ2-3, with 9 bases aligning to TRBD2. V lost 0 bases and J lost 6; bases outside the gene matches: 1. Germline values: CDR1 LGHNA, CDR2 YNFKEQ. This CDR3 spans 14 amino acids.

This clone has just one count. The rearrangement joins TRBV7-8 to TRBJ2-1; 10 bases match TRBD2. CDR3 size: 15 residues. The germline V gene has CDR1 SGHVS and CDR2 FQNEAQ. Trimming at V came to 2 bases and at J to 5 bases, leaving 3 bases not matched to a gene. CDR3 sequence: CASSLIGLADNEQFF. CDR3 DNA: TGTGCCAGCAGCTTAATTGGACTAGCGGACAATGAGCAGTTCTTC.

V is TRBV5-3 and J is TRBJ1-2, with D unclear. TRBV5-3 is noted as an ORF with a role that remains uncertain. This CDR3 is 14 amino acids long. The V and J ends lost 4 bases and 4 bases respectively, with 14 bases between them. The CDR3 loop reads CARSHLQEFYGYTF. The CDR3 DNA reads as TGTGCCAGAAGCCACCTTCAGGAATTCTATGGCTACACCTTC.

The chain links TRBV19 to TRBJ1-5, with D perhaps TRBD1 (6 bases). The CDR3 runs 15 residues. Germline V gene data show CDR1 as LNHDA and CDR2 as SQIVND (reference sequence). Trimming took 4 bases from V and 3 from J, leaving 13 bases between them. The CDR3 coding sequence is TGTGCCAGTAGTAGCCACAGGGAAGTCAATCAGCCCCAGCATTTT. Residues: CASSSHREVNQPQHF.

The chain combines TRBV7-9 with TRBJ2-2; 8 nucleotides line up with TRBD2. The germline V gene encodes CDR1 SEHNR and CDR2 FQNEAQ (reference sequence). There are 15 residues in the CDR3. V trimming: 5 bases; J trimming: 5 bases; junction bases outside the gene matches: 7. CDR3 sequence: CASSIPGTSTGELFF. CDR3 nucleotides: TGTGCCAGCAGCATCCCCGGGACTAGTACCGGGGAGCTGTTTTTT.

The CDR3 loop is CASRLSTDRANEKLFF. CDR3 DNA sequence: TGTGCCAGCAGATTGTCAACGGACAGGGCTAATGAAAAACTGTTTTTT. The V and J genes are TRBV2 and TRBJ1-4; 8 nucleotides align to TRBD1. Germline CDR1 and CDR2: SNHLY and FYNNEI. The CDR3 extends over 16 amino acids. J was trimmed by 3 bases and V by 6 bases; bases with no gene match: 9.

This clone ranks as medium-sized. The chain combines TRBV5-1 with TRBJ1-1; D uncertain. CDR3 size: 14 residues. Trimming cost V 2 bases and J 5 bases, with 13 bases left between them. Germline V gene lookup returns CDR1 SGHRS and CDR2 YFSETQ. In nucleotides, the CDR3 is TGCGCCAGCAGCTTCCAAGGAGGAGGGACTGAAGCTTTCTTT. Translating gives CASSFQGGGTEAFF.